This T cell receptor beta chain was recorded in a study of graft-versus-host responses after intestinal transplantation. Method: immunoSEQ multiplex PCR; TCRdb's copy keeps in-frame clones and lacks some. The table includes nearly 45,000 clones, roughly 90% detected once. V dropped 6 bases and J dropped 0 bases, with 15 bases sitting between them. Germline V CDR1 and CDR2: MDHEN, SYDVKM. The CDR3 has 15 amino acids. The origin of this receptor is a human patient who received an intestinal transplant, so some T cells may come from the graft donor. The starting material was PBMCs, obtained 524 days after transplant. This sequence joins TRBV28 and TRBJ2-7; tentative D call: TRBD2 (6 bases). CDR3 DNA sequence: TGTGCCAGCAGGGGACCCCCGGGAGACTCCTACGAGCAGTACTTC. It is translated as CASRGPPGDSYEQYF.